This T cell receptor beta chain was found in a study of cytomegalovirus exposure and HLA in healthy donors. Study-level background: Early on, a data release was issued that held 80 million to 90 million unique TCRs from HLA-typed donors.

At the time of sampling, donors were nominally healthy, though unrecorded immune exposures were likely. This clone turned up a few times. Its antigen remains unidentified. The PCR was carried out with 60 Vbeta primers and 13 Jbeta primers. Profiling relied on immunoSEQ multiplex PCR, and the TCRdb table lists in-frame clones only, not all of them. The sample carries some 130,000 clones, 70% to 80% recorded once. The CDR3 has 15 amino acids. The ends lost 4 bases at V and 1 base at J; junction bases unmatched: 7. CDR1 and CDR2 (germline): SGHNT, YYREEE (reference sequence). Study observations and caveats: Later analysis suggested links between common viral pathogens and several top significant clusters.

Sequenced material: PBMCs. V usage is TRBV5-4 and J usage is TRBJ1-2; the match to TRBD1 covers 7 bases. This TCR came from a man aged 25-45 years in good health and CMV-seronegative. CDR3 coding DNA: TGTGCCAGCAGCCTTGAACGGGACAGTAACTATGGCTACACCTTC. Protein: CASSLERDSNYGYTF.